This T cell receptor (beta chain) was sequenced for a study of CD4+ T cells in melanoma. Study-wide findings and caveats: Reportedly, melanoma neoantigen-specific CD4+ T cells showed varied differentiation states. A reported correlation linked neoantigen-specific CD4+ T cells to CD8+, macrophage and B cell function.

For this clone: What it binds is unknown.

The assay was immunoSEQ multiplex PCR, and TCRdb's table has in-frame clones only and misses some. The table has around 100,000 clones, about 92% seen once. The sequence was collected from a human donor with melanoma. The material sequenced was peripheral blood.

CDR3 protein: CASSQGQGDEKLFF. The CDR3 DNA follows: TGCGCCAGCAGCCAAGGACAGGGGGATGAAAAACTGTTTTTT. This chain links TRBV4-3 with TRBJ1-4; 9 bases agree with TRBD1. Germline V gene data show CDR1 as LGHNA and CDR2 as YSLEER. CDR3 size: 14 residues. J was trimmed by 6 bases and V by 1 base; bases with no gene match: 0.